The T cell receptor beta chain under discussion was sequenced for a study of blood T cell repertoires in COVID-19. About the research overall: COVID-19 samples from acute and convalescent phases originated in the United States, Italy and Spain. T cells, B-cell-depleted T cells, or PBMCs provided the cDNA or gDNA that served as material.

After removal of 9 bases from V and 5 bases from J, the junction contained 8 bases not matched to a gene. CDR1 and CDR2 from the germline V gene are MNHEY and SVGAGI. There are 14 residues in the CDR3. In the study's own analysis: Amplifying reference gene primers gave estimates of nucleated cell counts. TCRdb keeps only in-frame clones here, not all; method: immunoSEQ multiplex PCR. Clone size and the V and J calls come from that table; the DNA yielded D and trimming. The table has 300,000 or so clones, approximately 85% seen once. Specimen: peripheral blood. The chain is built from TRBV6-5 and TRBJ1-4; 8 bases map to TRBD1. The receptor was derived from a woman in her fifties or sixties with acute or convalescent COVID-19. CDR3 in amino acids: CASAGQGRNEKLFF. The CDR3 nucleotides are TGTGCCAGTGCTGGACAGGGACGGAATGAAAAACTGTTTTTT.